This entry lists 11 T cell receptor beta chains sequenced from one sample in a study of cytomegalovirus exposure and HLA in healthy donors. PCR was performed using 60 Vbeta and 13 Jbeta primers. Assay used: immunoSEQ multiplex PCR; TCRdb lists only in-frame clones, some missing. This table has 110,000 or so clones, roughly three quarters appearing once. What was sequenced was PBMCs. These receptors originate from a middle-aged man in good health and CMV-seronegative.

The chain combines TRBV10-1 with TRBJ2-7; 12 bases line up with TRBD2. CDR3 length equals 15 residues. Trimming cost V 6 bases and J 2 bases; bases outside gene matches: 5. Germline CDR1 reads WNHNN; CDR2 reads SYGVQD (reference sequence). CDR3 protein: CASRLTSGGTYEQYF. The CDR3 coding sequence is TGCGCCAGCAGACTTACTAGCGGGGGGACCTACGAGCAGTACTTC.

The CDR3 DNA sequence: TGTGCCAGCAGTCCCATCGACAGGGAAGGCTACGAGCAGTACTTC. Protein sequence: CASSPIDREGYEQYF. The chain recombines TRBV28 with TRBJ2-7; 7 nucleotides line up with TRBD1. Germline V gives CDR1 MDHEN, CDR2 SYDVKM. V was pared by 5 bases and J by 3 bases, with 10 bases of the junction left unmatched. CDR3 size: 15 residues.

V and J are TRBV12-5 and TRBJ2-1, with TRBD1 matching 9 bases. V gave up 5 bases and J gave up 7 bases; unmatched junction bases: 9. The CDR3 has 15 amino acids. CDR1 is LGHNT, CDR2 FRNRAP, per germline. In nucleotides, the CDR3 is TGTGCTAGTGGTGACGCGACAGGGGGTGTAAATGAGCAGTTCTTC. Translating it yields CASGDATGGVNEQFF.

The chain joins TRBV27 to TRBJ2-7, with TRBD1 matching 7 bases. Germline CDR1 reads MNHEY; CDR2 reads SMNVEV (reference sequence). Trimming took 4 bases from V and 7 from J; bases not matched to a gene: 10. The CDR3 has 14 residues. CDR3 sequence: CASSSDRDRREQYF. For the CDR3, the DNA is TGTGCCAGCAGTTCAGACCGGGACAGAAGGGAGCAGTACTTC.

This clone showed up just a few times. The chain joins TRBV11-3 to TRBJ1-2; 8 bases map to TRBD1. This CDR3 region has 12 residues. Trimming at V came to 0 bases and at J to 13 bases, leaving 4 bases not matched to a gene. Germline V gene lookup returns CDR1 SGHNT and CDR2 YENEEA. Written as DNA, the CDR3 is TGTGCCAGCAGCTTAGACCAGGGGGCCTGCACCTTC. This sequence encodes CASSLDQGACTF.

The V call is TRBV19, the J call TRBJ1-1; no firm D call. The germline V gene encodes CDR1 LNHDA and CDR2 SQIVND (reference sequence). Deletions cut 6 bases from V and 0 bases from J, with 11 bases between. The CDR3 totals 14 residues. The CDR3 protein is CASRTGSMNTEAFF. The CDR3 DNA follows: TGTGCCAGTAGAACGGGGTCTATGAACACTGAAGCTTTCTTT.

This chain uses TRBV19 with TRBJ2-3, with 9 bases that match TRBD1. The germline CDR1 and CDR2 sequences are LNHDA and SQIVND (reference sequence). Trimming cost V 5 bases and J 3 bases; bases outside gene matches: 6. This CDR3 has 15 amino acids. The CDR3 sequence is CASSLGQGLTDTQYF. The CDR3 nucleotides read TGTGCCAGTAGTCTTGGACAGGGGCTGACAGATACGCAGTATTTT.

V usage is TRBV5-1 and J usage is TRBJ2-4; the D gene is possibly TRBD2 (7 bases). The CDR3 has 13 amino acids. The germline CDR1 and CDR2 sequences are SGHRS and YFSETQ. V lost 6 bases and J 8 bases, leaving 15 bases between the germline ends. The CDR3 is CASTGGPRDIQYF. The CDR3 DNA reads TGCGCCAGCACCGGGGGGCCCCGGGACATTCAGTACTTC.

This rearrangement joins TRBV27 to TRBJ2-7, with TRBD1 matching 7 bases. The V segment lost 4 bases and the J segment 4 bases; nucleotides outside the gene matches: 4. The germline V gene encodes CDR1 MNHEY and CDR2 SMNVEV (reference sequence). The CDR3 is 13 amino acids. The chain's CDR3 is CASSYRGRYEQYF. DNA for the CDR3: TGTGCCAGCAGTTACAGGGGTCGGTACGAGCAGTACTTC.

This chain joins TRBV28 and TRBJ1-5; D may be TRBD1 (6 bases). This CDR3 is 12 amino acids long. Trimming removed 7 bases at V and 6 bases at J, with 10 bases between. CDR1 MDHEN and CDR2 SYDVKM come from the germline V gene. As DNA, the CDR3 is TGTGCCAGCACCGGGGGGCTTCAGCCCCAGCATTTT. This encodes CASTGGLQPQHF.

In nucleotides, the CDR3 is TGTGCCACCACCAGACAGTATTGGAACACTGAAGCTTTCTTT. Translated: CATTRQYWNTEAFF. This sequence joins TRBV19 and TRBJ1-1, with D perhaps TRBD1 (5 bases). The CDR3 has 14 residues. Trimming took 10 bases from V and 1 from J, leaving 16 bases between them. Germline CDR1 LNHDA, CDR2 SQIVND (reference sequence).